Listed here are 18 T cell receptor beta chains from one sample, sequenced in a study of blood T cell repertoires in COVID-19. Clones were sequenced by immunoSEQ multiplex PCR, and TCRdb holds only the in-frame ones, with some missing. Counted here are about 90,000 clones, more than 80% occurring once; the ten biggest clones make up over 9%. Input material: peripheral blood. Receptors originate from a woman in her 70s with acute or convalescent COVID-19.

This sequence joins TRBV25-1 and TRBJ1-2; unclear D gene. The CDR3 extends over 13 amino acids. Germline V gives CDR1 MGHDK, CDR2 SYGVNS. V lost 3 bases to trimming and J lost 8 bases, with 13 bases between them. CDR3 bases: TGTGCCAGCAGTGATCGCATGAGAGAGGGCTACACCTTC. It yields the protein CASSDRMREGYTF.

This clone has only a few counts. CDR3 in amino acids: CATSPGEYGYTF. For the CDR3, the DNA is TGTGCCACCAGCCCCGGGGAATATGGCTACACCTTC. This chain uses TRBV15 with TRBJ1-2; D unresolved. Germline CDR1 is LNHNV and CDR2 is YYDKDF (reference sequence). Trimming removed 5 bases from V and 5 bases from J, with 9 bases in between. The CDR3 runs 12 residues.

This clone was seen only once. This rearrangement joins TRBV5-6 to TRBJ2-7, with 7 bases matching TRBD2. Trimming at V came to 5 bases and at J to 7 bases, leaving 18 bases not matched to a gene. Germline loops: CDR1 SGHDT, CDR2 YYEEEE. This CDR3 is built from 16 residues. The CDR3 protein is CASSLRTGTTLGEQYF. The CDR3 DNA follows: TGTGCCAGCAGTCTCCGGACCGGGACTACCTTGGGGGAGCAGTACTTC.

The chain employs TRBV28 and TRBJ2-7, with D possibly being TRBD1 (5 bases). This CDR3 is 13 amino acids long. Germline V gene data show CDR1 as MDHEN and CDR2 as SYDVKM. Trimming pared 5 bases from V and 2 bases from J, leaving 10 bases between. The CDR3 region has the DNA TGTGCCAGCAGTCCTGGGGCAACCTACGAGCAGTACTTC. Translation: CASSPGATYEQYF. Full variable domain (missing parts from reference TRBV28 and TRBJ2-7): DVKVTQSSRYLVKRTGEKVFLECVQDMDHENMFWYRQDPGLGLRLIYFSYDVKMKEKGDIPEGYSVSREKKERFSLILESASTNQTSMYLCASSPGATYEQYFGPGTRLTVT.

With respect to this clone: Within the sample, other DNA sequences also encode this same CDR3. The CDR3 nucleotides are TGTGCCAGTAGGATCGGCAGGGATGGTTCACCCCTCCACTTT. This gives the protein CASRIGRDGSPLHF. This chain links TRBV19 with TRBJ1-6, with D tentatively TRBD1 (5 bases). The CDR3 contains 14 residues. The germline V gene has CDR1 LNHDA and CDR2 SQIVND (reference sequence). V was cut by 6 bases and J by 9 bases, with 15 bases left in between.

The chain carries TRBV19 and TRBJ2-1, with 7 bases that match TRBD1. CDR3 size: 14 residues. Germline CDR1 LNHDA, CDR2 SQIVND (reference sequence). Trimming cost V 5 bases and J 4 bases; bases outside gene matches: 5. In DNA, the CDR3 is TGTGCCAGTAGTCTACGGACAGGATACAATGAGCAGTTCTTC. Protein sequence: CASSLRTGYNEQFF.

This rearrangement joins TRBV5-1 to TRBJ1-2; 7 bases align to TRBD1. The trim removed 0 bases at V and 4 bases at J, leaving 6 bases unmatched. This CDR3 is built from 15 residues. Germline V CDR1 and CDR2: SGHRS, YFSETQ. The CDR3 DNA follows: TGCGCCAGCAGCTTGGCCGGACAGGCGGGCTATGGCTACACCTTC. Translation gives CASSLAGQAGYGYTF.

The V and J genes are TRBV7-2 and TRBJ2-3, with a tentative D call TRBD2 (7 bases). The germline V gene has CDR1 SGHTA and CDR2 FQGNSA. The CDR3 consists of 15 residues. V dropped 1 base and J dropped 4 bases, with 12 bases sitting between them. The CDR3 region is CASSLGGGPSDTQYF. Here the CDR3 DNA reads TGTGCCAGCAGCTTAGGGGGGGGGCCATCAGATACGCAGTATTTT.

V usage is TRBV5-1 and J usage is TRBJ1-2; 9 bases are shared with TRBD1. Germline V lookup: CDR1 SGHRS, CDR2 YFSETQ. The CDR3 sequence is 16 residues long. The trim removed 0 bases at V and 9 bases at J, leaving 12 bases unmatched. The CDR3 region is CASSLAFGTGSRSYTF. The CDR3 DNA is TGCGCCAGCAGCTTGGCCTTTGGGACAGGGAGCAGGAGCTACACCTTC.

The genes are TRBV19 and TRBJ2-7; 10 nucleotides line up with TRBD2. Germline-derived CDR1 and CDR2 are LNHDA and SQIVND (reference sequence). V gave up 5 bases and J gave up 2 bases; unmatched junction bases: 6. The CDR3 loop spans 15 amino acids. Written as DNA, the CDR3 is TGTGCCAGTAGTCTACGGACTAGCGGAGCCTACGAGCAGTACTTC. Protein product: CASSLRTSGAYEQYF.

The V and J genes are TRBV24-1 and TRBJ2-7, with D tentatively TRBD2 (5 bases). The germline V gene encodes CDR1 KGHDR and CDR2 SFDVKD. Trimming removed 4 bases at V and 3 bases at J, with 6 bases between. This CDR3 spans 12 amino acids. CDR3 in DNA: TGTGCCACCAGTGAAGGAGGCTACGAGCAGTACTTC. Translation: CATSEGGYEQYF.

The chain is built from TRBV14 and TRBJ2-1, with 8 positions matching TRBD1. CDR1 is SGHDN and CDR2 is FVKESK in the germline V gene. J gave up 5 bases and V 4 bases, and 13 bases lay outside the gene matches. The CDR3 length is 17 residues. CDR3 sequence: CASSPIGAGGVHNEQFF. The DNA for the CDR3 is TGTGCCAGCAGCCCCATCGGGGCAGGGGGCGTCCACAATGAGCAGTTCTTC.

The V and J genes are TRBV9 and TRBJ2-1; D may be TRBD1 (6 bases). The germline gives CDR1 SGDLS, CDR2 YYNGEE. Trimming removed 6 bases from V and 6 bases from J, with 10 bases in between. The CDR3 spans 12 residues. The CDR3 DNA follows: TGTGCCAGCACCACAGGGAGCAATGAGCAGTTCTTC. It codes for CASTTGSNEQFF.

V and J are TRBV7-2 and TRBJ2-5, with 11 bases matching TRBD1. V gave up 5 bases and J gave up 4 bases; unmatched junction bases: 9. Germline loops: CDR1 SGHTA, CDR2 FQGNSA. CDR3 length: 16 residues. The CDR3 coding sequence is TGTGCCAGCAGCACGGACAGGGGGCTTTTTGTAGAGACCCAGTACTTC. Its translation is CASSTDRGLFVETQYF.

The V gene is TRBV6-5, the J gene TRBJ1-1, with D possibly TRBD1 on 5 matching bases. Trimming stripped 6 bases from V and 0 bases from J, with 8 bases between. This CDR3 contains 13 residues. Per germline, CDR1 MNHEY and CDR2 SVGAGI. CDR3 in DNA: TGTGCCAGCAGAGCGACAGTGAACACTGAAGCTTTCTTT. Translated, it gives CASRATVNTEAFF.

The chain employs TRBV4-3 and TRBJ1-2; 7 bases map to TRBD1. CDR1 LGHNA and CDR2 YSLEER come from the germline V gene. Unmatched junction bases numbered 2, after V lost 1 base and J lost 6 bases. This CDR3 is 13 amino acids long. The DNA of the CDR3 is TGCGCCAGCAGCCAAGGCAGGGGGAATGGCTACACCTTC. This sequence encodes CASSQGRGNGYTF.

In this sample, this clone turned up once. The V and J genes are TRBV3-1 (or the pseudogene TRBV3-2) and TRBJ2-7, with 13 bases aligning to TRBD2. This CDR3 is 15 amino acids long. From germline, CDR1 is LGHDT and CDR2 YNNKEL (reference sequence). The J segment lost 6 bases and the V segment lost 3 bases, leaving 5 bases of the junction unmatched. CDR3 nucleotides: TGTGCCAGCAGCCAGCGGACTAGCGGGAGTTCCGAGCAGTACTTC. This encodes CASSQRTSGSSEQYF.

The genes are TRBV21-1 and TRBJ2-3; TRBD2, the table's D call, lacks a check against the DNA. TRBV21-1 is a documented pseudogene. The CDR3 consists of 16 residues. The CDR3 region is CASSKPRRELEDTQYF. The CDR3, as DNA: TGTGCCAGCAGCAAGCCGCGGCGGGAGCTCGAAGATACGCAGTATTTT.